The rows below give T cell receptor beta chains drawn from one sample of a study of T cells after yellow fever vaccination. MiXCR, applied by TCRdb to the 5' RACE reads, yields one record per CDR3 protein. In the table there are some 300,000 distinct CDR3 sequences, approximately 8% of which are singletons. The sample in question was PBMCs, obtained approximately 47 days after the first yellow fever vaccination. Receptors were obtained from a man aged 18 to 29 who received the YFV17D yellow fever vaccine. Each CDR3 is given with its conserved first and last residue. Fields, in order: V gene, J gene, CDR3 length, D gene, clone size, CDR3 protein, CDR3 DNA. A D gene is named only where the DNA matches it firmly. The listing skips clone size in some rows; elsewhere it reads once, few, many or a size class.

TRBV5-4	TRBJ1-1	12	-	-	CASSLPGTEAFF	TGTGCCAGCAGCCTCCCGGGCACTGAAGCTTTCTTT
TRBV29-1	TRBJ1-1	10	TRBD1	many	CSVGQGEAFF	TGCAGCGTGGGACAGGGTGAAGCTTTCTTT
TRBV20-1	TRBJ2-5	15	TRBD2	-	CSAVLAGGSQETQYF	TGCAGTGCGGTGCTAGCGGGGGGCTCCCAAGAGACCCAGTACTTC
TRBV4-2	TRBJ2-1	15	-	many	CASSRPGEGANEQFF	TGTGCCAGCAGCCGACCTGGGGAGGGGGCGAATGAGCAGTTCTTC
TRBV5-6	TRBJ2-4	13	-	-	CASSDRLKNIQYF	TGTGCCAGCAGTGACAGGCTGAAAAACATTCAGTACTTC
TRBV7-3	TRBJ2-5	16	-	-	CASSLTPIQGKETQYF	TGTGCCAGCAGCTTAACCCCGATACAGGGAAAAGAGACCCAGTACTTC
TRBV4-1	TRBJ2-1	17	TRBD2	-	CASSQDPTSGGIREQFF	TGCGCCAGCAGCCAAGACCCGACTAGCGGGGGCATCAGGGAGCAGTTCTTC
TRBV7-9	TRBJ1-5	14	-	few	CASSLAVGNQPQHF	TGTGCCAGCAGCTTAGCAGTGGGTAATCAGCCCCAGCATTTT
TRBV7-9	TRBJ2-3	16	TRBD2	-	CASSKRTSGDTDTQYF	TGTGCCAGCAGCAAGAGGACTAGCGGGGACACAGATACGCAGTATTTT
TRBV10-3	TRBJ2-2	14	-	few	CAISPDANTGELFF	TGTGCCATCAGTCCCGACGCGAACACCGGGGAGCTGTTTTTT
TRBV5-6	TRBJ2-6	15	-	few	CASSFPESGANVLTF	TGTGCCAGCAGCTTTCCCGAGTCTGGGGCCAACGTCCTGACTTTC
TRBV30	TRBJ1-5	14	TRBD1	-	CAWSGTGGNQPQHF	TGTGCCTGGAGTGGGACAGGGGGCAATCAGCCCCAGCATTTT
TRBV12-3/TRBV12-4	TRBJ2-1	17	-	few	CASSSQGGSLSYNEQFF	TGTGCCAGCAGCTCTCAAGGGGGGTCCCTCTCCTACAATGAGCAGTTCTTC